The text below deals with one TCR beta chain. Per the original data handling: Reference gene primer amplification in the assay estimated nucleated cell counts. This table comes from immunoSEQ multiplex PCR, and its TCRdb copy is limited to in-frame clones, with some not included. V, J and clone size are taken as reported in that table, and D and trimming were inferred from the DNA itself. The sample shows about 96,000 clones, about three quarters of them seen only once. The source of the sample is a study of blood T cell repertoires in COVID-19. As for the study in general: Spain, Italy and the United States supplied samples that represented acute and convalescent COVID-19. PBMCs, B-cell-depleted T cells, or T cells provided the cDNA or gDNA that made up the material.

Trimming stripped 1 base from V and 0 bases from J, with 14 bases between. The CDR3 is made up of 18 amino acids. Per the germline V gene, CDR1 is SGHRS and CDR2 is YFSETQ. The TCR comes from a man aged 45 to 65 who had recovered from COVID-19. V usage is TRBV5-1 and J usage is TRBJ2-6; weak D call: TRBD1 (6 bases). The sequencing input was peripheral blood. The CDR3 protein is CASSLMIGGSSGANVLTF. DNA for the CDR3: TGCGCCAGCAGCTTGATGATAGGGGGTTCCTCTGGGGCCAACGTCCTGACTTTC.